One T cell receptor (beta chain) is described in this entry. The sample originates from a study of CD8 T cells in ankylosing spondylitis. The CDR3 runs to 18 residues. The junction had 7 bases not matched to a gene; V was cut back by 1 base and J by 2 bases. Germline loops: CDR1 KGHDR, CDR2 SFDVKD. TCRdb re-derived calls from the 5' RACE reads in MiXCR, one entry per CDR3 protein. Of 250,000 or so distinct CDR3 sequences listed, more than 20% are singletons. This TCR was sampled from a male donor with ankylosing spondylitis or in good health (not recorded which). The rearrangement links TRBV24-1 to TRBJ2-5; 12 bases are a match to TRBD1. Material for sequencing was blood, either unsorted or a sorted T cell fraction (not recorded which). The CDR3 spells CATSDFRDRGREQETQYF. In DNA, the CDR3 is TGTGCCACCAGTGATTTCCGGGACAGGGGGCGGGAGCAAGAGACCCAGTACTTC.